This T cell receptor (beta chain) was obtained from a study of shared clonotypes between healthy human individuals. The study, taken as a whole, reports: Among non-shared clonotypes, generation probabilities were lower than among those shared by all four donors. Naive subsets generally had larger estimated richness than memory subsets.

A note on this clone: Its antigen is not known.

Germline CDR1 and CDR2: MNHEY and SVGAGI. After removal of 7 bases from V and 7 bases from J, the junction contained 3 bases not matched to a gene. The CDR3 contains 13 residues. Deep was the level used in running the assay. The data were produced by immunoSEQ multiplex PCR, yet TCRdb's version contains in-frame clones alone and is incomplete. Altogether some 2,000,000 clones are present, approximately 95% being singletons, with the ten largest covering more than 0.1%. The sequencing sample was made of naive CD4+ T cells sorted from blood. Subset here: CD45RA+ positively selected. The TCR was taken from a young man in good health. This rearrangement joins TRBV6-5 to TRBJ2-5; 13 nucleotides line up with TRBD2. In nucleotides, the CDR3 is TGTGCCAGCAACAGACTAGCGGGGGGGACCCAGTACTTC. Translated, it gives CASNRLAGGTQYF.